This passage covers 27 T cell receptor beta chains from one sample sequenced in a study of human T cells and chemical hapten exposure. TCRdb recomputed calls from the RACE reads with MiXCR, one row per CDR3 protein. This table has more than 55,000 distinct CDR3 sequences, 9.8% appearing once. Time point specified: patch test 1, 2 weeks after DPC sensitization. Stated treatment: therapeutic diphenylcyclopropenone sensitization with weekly scalp DPC. Source: whole blood, taken in connection with sensitization to the hapten diphenylcyclopropenone (DPC). The receptors come from a woman aged 40 to 50 with alopecia areata. Some clones in this sample may be carry-over from other donors' samples.

This clonotype was seen more than once but under ten times. V and J are TRBV5-1 and TRBJ1-1, with D maybe TRBD1 (6 bases). The V end was cut by 4 bases, the J end by 6 bases, with 16 bases between. The CDR3 loop spans 14 amino acids. Germline V gives CDR1 SGHRS, CDR2 YFSETQ. As DNA, the CDR3 is TGCGCCAGCAGCCCTCTCGAGGGGGGGGCTGAAGCTTTCTTT. It is translated as CASSPLEGGAEAFF.

This clonotype occurred a few times. The chain is built from TRBV7-2 and TRBJ2-1; the match to TRBD1 covers 10 bases. CDR3 length: 14 residues. Germline CDR1 is SGHTA and CDR2 is FQGNSA. Unmatched junction bases numbered 4, after V lost 5 bases and J lost 6 bases. The CDR3 protein is CASSPGQGFNEQFF. Here the CDR3 DNA reads TGTGCCAGCAGCCCGGGACAGGGGTTCAATGAGCAGTTCTTC.

This clonotype was found many times. The rearrangement uses TRBV18 and TRBJ2-7; the D gene is possibly TRBD1 (5 bases). V lost 0 bases and J lost 3, with 9 bases in between. The CDR3 runs 14 residues. CDR1 KGHSH and CDR2 LQKENI come from the germline V gene. The CDR3 region is CASSPPGQDYEQYF. The CDR3 nucleotides read TGTGCCAGCTCACCACCGGGGCAGGACTACGAGCAGTACTTC.

V is TRBV4-2 and J is TRBJ2-2; no reliable D call. The V gene's germline CDR1 is LGHNA and CDR2 YNFKEQ. V shed 2 bases and J shed 2 bases, with 9 bases lying between them. There are 15 residues in the CDR3. CDR3 nucleotides: TGTGCCAGCAGCCAAACTTGGGAAAACACCGGGGAGCTGTTTTTT. It yields the protein CASSQTWENTGELFF.

This clonotype came up a few times. This sequence joins TRBV18 and TRBJ2-3; D is ambiguous. The CDR3 extends over 14 amino acids. The germline V gene encodes CDR1 KGHSH and CDR2 LQKENI. The V end lost 8 bases, the J end lost 1 base, and 13 bases lay between the germline ends. CDR3 loop: CASRTGRGTDTQYF. CDR3 bases: TGTGCCAGCAGAACGGGTAGGGGCACAGATACGCAGTATTTT.

The J gene is TRBJ2-2, the V gene TRBV5-1; no firm D call. The V end was cut by 3 bases, the J end by 0 bases, with 9 bases between. CDR3 length: 15 residues. Germline lookup yields CDR1 SGHRS and CDR2 YFSETQ. For the CDR3, the DNA is TGCGCCAGCAGCTGGCGCTACGCGAACACCGGGGAGCTGTTTTTT. This gives the protein CASSWRYANTGELFF. The full variable domain, completed using reference TRBV5-1 and TRBJ2-2, is KAGVTQTPRYLIKTRGQQVTLSCSPISGHRSVSWYQQTPGQGLQFLFEYFSETQRNKGNFPGRFSGRQFSNSRSEMNVSTLELGDSALYLCASSWRYANTGELFFGEGSRLTVL.

The chain has TRBV4-2 and TRBJ2-6; the match to TRBD1 covers 8 bases. The germline V gene has CDR1 LGHNA and CDR2 YNFKEQ. CDR3 length: 18 amino acids. The V and J ends lost 1 base and 0 bases, in that order; junction bases with no gene match: 5. CDR3 amino acids: CASSQGTGQHSGANVLTF. The DNA of the CDR3 is TGTGCCAGCAGCCAAGGGACAGGGCAGCACTCTGGGGCCAACGTCCTGACTTTC.

This clonotype was seen repeatedly, ten times or more. The chain recombines TRBV6-1 with TRBJ1-2, with D unclear. This CDR3 region has 14 residues. Germline V gene sequence: CDR1 MNHNS, CDR2 SASEGT. Trimming pared 7 bases from V and 5 bases from J, leaving 17 bases between. This chain's CDR3 is CASKLSNQKYGYTF. The CDR3 nucleotides are TGTGCCAGCAAGTTGTCCAATCAGAAATATGGCTACACCTTC.

The sample holds a few counts of this clonotype. V gene TRBV20-1 combines with J gene TRBJ2-4; possible D gene TRBD1, 5 bases. Trimming cost V 2 bases and J 1 base, with 15 bases left between them. Per germline, CDR1 DFQATT and CDR2 SNEGSKA (reference sequence). The CDR3 loop spans 16 amino acids. The chain's CDR3 is CSARPLKPGAKNIQYF. CDR3 in DNA: TGCAGTGCTAGACCACTGAAACCAGGGGCCAAAAACATTCAGTACTTC.

In its sample, this clonotype was seen many times. V usage is TRBV5-4 and J usage is TRBJ2-7; D may match TRBD1 or TRBD2 (6 bases each). The CDR3 is 16 residues long. Germline V gene sequence: CDR1 SGHNT, CDR2 YYREEE (reference sequence). V gave up 5 bases and J gave up 2 bases, with 20 bases separating them. The CDR3, as DNA: TGTGCCAGCAGTCCGGACGGGGGCTGGGGGCCCTACGAGCAGTACTTC. Translation gives CASSPDGGWGPYEQYF.

This clonotype turned up a few times. The rearrangement joins TRBV9 to TRBJ2-1; possible D gene TRBD2, 6 bases. The CDR3 runs to 15 residues. The ends were cut back, 0 bases at V and 2 bases at J, with 9 bases in the middle. From germline, CDR1 is SGDLS and CDR2 YYNGEE. The CDR3 DNA is TGTGCCAGCAGCGTAGTAGCGGTGCCCTACAATGAGCAGTTCTTC. Encoded protein: CASSVVAVPYNEQFF.

The J gene is TRBJ1-5, the V gene TRBV13; no firm D call. V was cut by 5 bases and J by 7 bases, with 9 bases left in between. The CDR3 consists of 12 residues. Per the germline V gene, CDR1 is PRHDT and CDR2 is FYEKMQ (reference sequence). The CDR3 is CASSKGIQPQHF. DNA for the CDR3: TGTGCCAGCAGCAAGGGAATCCAGCCCCAGCATTTT.

V gene TRBV4-3 combines with J gene TRBJ2-1, with D perhaps assigned TRBD1 or TRBD2 (6 bases each). Germline V gene lookup returns CDR1 LGHNA and CDR2 YSLEER. This CDR3 is 15 amino acids long. V was shortened by 0 bases and J by 8 bases, with 14 bases between the two germline ends. This CDR3 is CASSQEAGQPHEQFF. The CDR3, as DNA: TGCGCCAGCAGCCAAGAGGCGGGACAACCCCATGAGCAGTTCTTC.

This clonotype showed up many times. The CDR3 DNA follows: TGTGCCAGCAGCCAAGGTGGACTCCTTGGGGCCAACGTCCTGACTTTC. As protein: CASSQGGLLGANVLTF. V gene TRBV3-1 combines with J gene TRBJ2-6, with D possibly being TRBD2 (5 bases). Trimming removed 1 base from V and 3 bases from J, with 10 bases in between. The length of the CDR3 is 16 residues. CDR1 and CDR2 from the germline V gene are LGHDT and YNNKEL (reference sequence).

This clonotype was recorded many times. The chain is built from TRBV27 and TRBJ1-2, with TRBD1 as a possible D gene (5 bases). CDR3 length: 13 amino acids. Germline CDR1 MNHEY, CDR2 SMNVEV (reference sequence). V dropped 3 bases and J dropped 6 bases, with 11 bases sitting between them. The CDR3: CASSFWEGHGYTF. The CDR3 DNA sequence: TGTGCCAGCAGTTTTTGGGAGGGACATGGCTACACCTTC.

This clonotype occurred many times. The chain couples TRBV4-1 to TRBJ2-3; D gene ambiguous. Germline CDR1 MGHRA, CDR2 YSYEKL. The V end lost 4 bases, the J end lost 3 bases, and 20 bases lay between the germline ends. This CDR3 is built from 17 residues. CDR3 DNA sequence: TGCGCCAGCAGCCCCAACAGAGAAACAAAGGGAACAGATACGCAGTATTTT. Amino acids: CASSPNRETKGTDTQYF.

The chain uses TRBV18 and TRBJ1-5; D is uncertain. The CDR3 sequence is 17 residues long. Trimming pared 9 bases from V and 2 bases from J, leaving 23 bases between. Germline CDR1 KGHSH, CDR2 LQKENI. CDR3 DNA sequence: TGTGCCAGTTCTTGGGCCTGGGCTCTCTCCGGCAATCAGCCCCAGCATTTT. Protein: CASSWAWALSGNQPQHF.

Many counts were recorded for this clonotype. The V and J genes are TRBV20-1 and TRBJ1-6, with TRBD1 matching 8 bases. Germline V gene data show CDR1 as DFQATT and CDR2 as SNEGSKA (reference sequence). Germline trimming cut 1 base from V and 9 bases from J; bases unmatched to any gene: 8. The CDR3 contains 15 residues. The CDR3: CSARGAGTGLSPLHF. The CDR3 DNA follows: TGCAGTGCTAGAGGAGCCGGGACAGGACTTTCACCCCTCCACTTT.

The chain links TRBV2 to TRBJ2-1; D may be TRBD1 (6 bases). The CDR3 has 14 amino acids. V was shortened by 3 bases and J by 6 bases, with 12 bases between the two germline ends. Germline CDR1 is SNHLY and CDR2 is FYNNEI. The CDR3 region has the DNA TGTGCCAGCAGTGACAGGGGTGGTATCAATGAGCAGTTCTTC. It is translated as CASSDRGGINEQFF.

This clonotype appeared many times. V usage is TRBV12-3 or TRBV12-4 and J usage is TRBJ2-3; weak D call: TRBD1 (6 bases). This CDR3 region has 15 residues. The V end lost 3 bases, the J end lost 1 base, and 11 bases lay between the germline ends. The CDR3: CASSLGQGRTDTQYF. For the CDR3, the DNA is TGTGCCAGCAGTTTGGGGCAGGGGCGCACAGATACGCAGTATTTT.

The V call is TRBV5-1, the J call TRBJ2-5; 7 positions agree with TRBD2. This CDR3 has 16 amino acids. The trim removed 2 bases at V and 1 base at J, leaving 8 bases unmatched. Germline V gene data show CDR1 as SGHRS and CDR2 as YFSETQ. CDR3 sequence (DNA): TGCGCCAGCAGCTTTGGGGCTAGCGGATCCCAAGAGACCCAGTACTTC. Translated, it gives CASSFGASGSQETQYF.

In its sample, this clonotype was seen many times. The chain combines TRBV9 with TRBJ2-1, with D maybe TRBD2 (6 bases). This CDR3 region has 14 residues. V was clipped by 0 bases and J by 8 bases, with 12 bases between them. CDR1 and CDR2 (germline): SGDLS, YYNGEE. As DNA, the CDR3 is TGTGCCAGCAGCGTAGCGGGGGTAAGGGATGAGCAGTTCTTC. Its protein is CASSVAGVRDEQFF.

This clonotype turned up a few times. This CDR3 reads CASSYSRLRNTEAFF. CDR3 DNA: TGTGCCAGCAGTTACTCGAGGCTCAGGAACACTGAAGCTTTCTTT. J is TRBJ1-1 and V is TRBV6-5; D is unclear. Germline V gene data show CDR1 as MNHEY and CDR2 as SVGAGI. CDR3 length: 15 amino acids. The V end was cut by 0 bases, the J end by 1 base, with 9 bases between.

This clonotype was counted a few times. This rearrangement joins TRBV5-1 to TRBJ2-1, with D possibly matching TRBD1 (6 bases). The germline V gene encodes CDR1 SGHRS and CDR2 YFSETQ. V lost 0 bases and J lost 4, with 11 bases in between. CDR3 length: 15 amino acids. The CDR3 protein is CASSLETGLYNEQFF. The CDR3, as DNA: TGCGCCAGCAGCTTGGAAACAGGGTTGTACAATGAGCAGTTCTTC.

For this clonotype: A much larger clone differs by one base, so this may be a read error. The J gene is TRBJ1-1, the V gene TRBV25-1, with TRBD1 identical over 7 bases. Germline CDR1 is MGHDK and CDR2 is SYGVNS. Trimming at V came to 4 bases and at J to 7 bases, leaving 3 bases not matched to a gene. This CDR3 region has 12 residues. The chain's CDR3 is CASSGDSLEAFF. CDR3 bases: TGTGCCAGCAGTGGGGACAGCCTTGAAGCTTTCTTT.

For this clonotype: A much larger clone lies a single base off, so this may be a read error. The gene calls are TRBV27 and TRBJ2-2; D not certain. The CDR3 runs to 12 residues. V was shortened by 3 bases and J by 5 bases, with 4 bases between the two germline ends. CDR1 is MNHEY and CDR2 is SMNVEV in the germline V gene (reference sequence). CDR3 loop: CASSFWTGELFF. The CDR3 DNA reads TGTGCCAGCAGTTTTTGGACCGGGGAGCTGTTTTTT.

The chain uses TRBV9 and TRBJ1-6, with D hard to call. Germline CDR1 SGDLS, CDR2 YYNGEE. Between the trimmed V and J ends, which lost 4 bases and 14 bases, there was a span of 10 bases. The CDR3 has 11 amino acids. The CDR3 reads CASSTSNTLHF. The CDR3, as DNA: TGTGCCAGCAGCACCTCTAACACCCTCCACTTT.